This entry features one T cell receptor beta chain sequence. Its antigen remains undetermined. No much larger clone is present one base from it, and per-base qualities are unavailable. Spanning cysteine to phenylalanine, the CDR3 consists of 13 amino acids. Just CDR3 DNA is preserved here, 39 bases in frame from base 1. The V and J ends are trimmed by 3 bases and 5 bases, leaving 10 bases between them. The germline V gene yields SGHTA for CDR1 and FQGNSA for CDR2. The sample is drawn from a study of T cell changes during pregnancy in multiple sclerosis (dated by TCRdb to about 2019). Regarding the research as a whole: The study looked at changes in the T cell repertoire across pregnancy in women with multiple sclerosis.

The library relied on the immunoSEQ multiplex PCR assay. TCRdb holds this immuneACCESS table with in-frame rearrangements only. Some clones are missing; in checked studies, unresolved V genes explain under half, and the rest has no known cause. Counted in this sample were approximately 20,000 clones; 75% to 95% of them appeared once. About 0.62% of the sample goes to the ten largest clones. The sequence was collected from a female donor with multiple sclerosis, enrolled in a pregnancy study. The chain is encoded by TRBV7-2 joined to TRBJ1-1; no D gene is confidently identified. The input for sequencing was CD4+ T cells from peripheral blood mononuclear cells, taken in the third trimester of pregnancy. The CDR3 region has the sequence CASSLARWTEAFF. The sequenced DNA: TGTGCCAGCAGCTTGGCTCGATGGACTGAAGCTTTCTTT.